A single sample is the source of the 15 T cell receptor beta chains below, sequenced in a study of T cells after yellow fever vaccination. TCRdb reprocessed the 5' RACE reads with MiXCR, giving one entry per CDR3 protein. The sample contains some 560,000 distinct CDR3 sequences, about a sixth of which appear only once. Here the sequenced sample was PBMCs, taken 5 days after the first yellow fever vaccination. These receptors were taken from a man between 18 and 35 years old who received the YFV17D yellow fever vaccine.

This clonotype was seen more than once but under ten times. J is TRBJ2-1 and V is TRBV7-2, with a tentative D call TRBD2 (5 bases). The germline CDR1 and CDR2 sequences are SGHTA and FQGNSA. V lost 5 bases and J lost 6, with 14 bases in between. The CDR3 sequence is 14 residues long. The CDR3 loop is CASSPHAGPNEQFF. The CDR3 DNA follows: TGTGCCAGCAGCCCCCATGCGGGCCCCAATGAGCAGTTCTTC.

The CDR3 loop reads CASRRRGGNTEAFF. The DNA for the CDR3 is TGTGCCAGCAGGAGAAGGGGGGGGAACACTGAAGCTTTCTTT. The genes are TRBV27 and TRBJ1-1; possibly TRBD1 for D (6 bases). This CDR3 comprises 14 residues. Germline CDR1 MNHEY, CDR2 SMNVEV (reference sequence). The germline V and J ends were trimmed by 6 bases and 1 base, with 12 bases remaining between them.

This chain connects TRBV12-3 or TRBV12-4 to TRBJ1-1; D gene uncertain. V was cut by 3 bases and J by 7 bases, with 9 bases left in between. CDR3 length: 12 residues. The CDR3: CASSFGRIEAFF. The DNA for the CDR3 is TGTGCCAGCAGTTTTGGGCGGATTGAAGCTTTCTTT.

The table lists this clonotype with many counts. The CDR3 spells CASSLHQGPGTDTQYF. CDR3 bases: TGCGCCAGCAGCCTGCATCAGGGGCCTGGCACAGATACGCAGTATTTT. The gene calls are TRBV4-1 and TRBJ2-3; TRBD1 is a possible D gene (6 bases). Trimming removed 4 bases from V and 1 base from J, with 15 bases in between. The CDR3 runs 16 residues. The germline gives CDR1 MGHRA, CDR2 YSYEKL.

In its sample, this clonotype was seen a few times. The rearrangement uses TRBV27 and TRBJ2-3, with D hard to call. V shed 5 bases and J shed 0 bases, with 9 bases lying between them. Germline V gene data show CDR1 as MNHEY and CDR2 as SMNVEV (reference sequence). The CDR3 length is 14 residues. The DNA of the CDR3 is TGTGCCAGCAGTAGCCCTCCTAGCACAGATACGCAGTATTTT. This sequence encodes CASSSPPSTDTQYF.

The gene calls are TRBV27 and TRBJ2-3, with TRBD2 matching 9 bases. After removal of 3 bases from V and 6 bases from J, the junction contained 7 bases not matched to a gene. Germline V lookup: CDR1 MNHEY, CDR2 SMNVEV (reference sequence). The CDR3 sequence is 15 residues long. CDR3 sequence: CASSFSPAGGDTQYF. CDR3 DNA sequence: TGTGCCAGCAGTTTTTCGCCGGCGGGGGGGGATACGCAGTATTTT.

The sample holds many counts of this clonotype. This chain joins TRBV9 and TRBJ1-2; D not resolved. The germline V and J ends were trimmed by 4 bases and 2 bases, with 6 bases remaining between them. Per the germline V gene, CDR1 is SGDLS and CDR2 is YYNGEE. This CDR3 region has 12 residues. The CDR3 DNA reads as TGTGCCAGCAGCCTTTTAAACTATGGCTACACCTTC. Its translation is CASSLLNYGYTF.

This chain connects TRBV7-3 to TRBJ2-6; unclear D gene. The CDR3 extends over 16 amino acids. CDR1 and CDR2 from the germline V gene are SGHTA and FQGTGA. V was trimmed by 1 base and J by 0 bases, leaving 7 bases between them. CDR3 sequence (DNA): TGTGCCAGCAGCTTAATGTCAAACTCTGGGGCCAACGTCCTGACTTTC. It translates to CASSLMSNSGANVLTF.

V gene TRBV4-3 combines with J gene TRBJ1-2, with TRBD1 as a possible D gene (5 bases). The CDR3 covers 14 residues. V lost 0 bases and J 7 bases, leaving 12 bases between the germline ends. Looked up from germline, CDR1 is LGHNA and CDR2 is YSLEER. The DNA of the CDR3 is TGCGCCAGCAGCCAAGAATGGGACGCCAGTGGCTACACCTTC. This gives the protein CASSQEWDASGYTF.

This clonotype showed up many times. The V gene is TRBV12-3 or TRBV12-4, the J gene TRBJ2-1; 8 bases map to TRBD1. There are 13 residues in the CDR3. V shed 7 bases, J shed 7 bases, and the junction held 6 bases outside the gene matches. The CDR3 sequence: CASTQTGVNEQFF. Here the CDR3 DNA reads TGTGCCAGCACCCAGACAGGGGTGAATGAGCAGTTCTTC.

The chain recombines TRBV4-3 with TRBJ2-3; 10 bases are a match to TRBD2. J gave up 0 bases and V 0 bases, and 12 bases lay outside the gene matches. The CDR3 length is 20 residues. The germline CDR1 and CDR2 sequences are LGHNA and YSLEER. Written as DNA, the CDR3 is TGCGCCAGCAGCCAAGATCCCCCTACTAGCGGGGTCTCTAGCACAGATACGCAGTATTTT. It yields the protein CASSQDPPTSGVSSTDTQYF.

Only a few counts were recorded for this clonotype. The chain employs TRBV5-1 and TRBJ1-2; TRBD1 matches at 8 bases. Germline V CDR1 and CDR2: SGHRS, YFSETQ. CDR3 length: 13 amino acids. With V trimmed by 2 bases and J by 7 bases, 4 bases remained unmatched. Written as DNA, the CDR3 is TGCGCCAGCAGCTTCTCAGGGGGCAGTGGCTACACCTTC. Translated, it gives CASSFSGGSGYTF.

Many counts were recorded for this clonotype. The chain uses TRBV7-2 and TRBJ2-5, with 9 bases aligning to TRBD2. CDR1 is SGHTA, CDR2 FQGNSA, per germline. With 4 bases clipped from V and 5 bases from J, the junction kept 5 bases outside the gene matches. This CDR3 has 14 residues. CDR3 loop: CASSSGLARETQYF. The CDR3 coding sequence is TGTGCCAGCAGCTCGGGACTAGCCAGGGAGACCCAGTACTTC.

In nucleotides, the CDR3 is TGTGCCAGCAGTTTACCGGGGACATACAATGAGCAGTTCTTC. Residues: CASSLPGTYNEQFF. The V gene is TRBV12-3 or TRBV12-4, the J gene TRBJ2-1, with a possible D match to TRBD1 (6 bases). V shed 2 bases and J shed 4 bases, with 9 bases lying between them. The CDR3 consists of 14 residues.

This clonotype was observed many times. V usage is TRBV7-3 and J usage is TRBJ2-3; TRBD2 agrees at 9 bases. Germline values: CDR1 SGHTA, CDR2 FQGTGA. J gave up 1 base and V 4 bases, and 0 bases lay outside the gene matches. This CDR3 contains 14 residues. The CDR3 loop reads CASSSSGGTDTQYF. The DNA for the CDR3 is TGTGCCAGCAGCTCTAGCGGGGGCACAGATACGCAGTATTTT.